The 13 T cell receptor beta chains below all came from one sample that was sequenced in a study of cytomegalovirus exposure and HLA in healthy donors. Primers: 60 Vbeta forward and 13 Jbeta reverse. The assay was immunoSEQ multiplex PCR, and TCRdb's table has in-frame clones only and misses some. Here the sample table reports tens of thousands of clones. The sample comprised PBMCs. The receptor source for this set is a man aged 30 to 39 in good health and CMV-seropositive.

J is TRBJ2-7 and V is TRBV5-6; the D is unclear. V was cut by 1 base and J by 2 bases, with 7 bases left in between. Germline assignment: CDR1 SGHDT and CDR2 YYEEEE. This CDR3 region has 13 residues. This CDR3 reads CASSLTVAYEQYF. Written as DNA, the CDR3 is TGTGCCAGCAGCTTGACAGTGGCCTACGAGCAGTACTTC.

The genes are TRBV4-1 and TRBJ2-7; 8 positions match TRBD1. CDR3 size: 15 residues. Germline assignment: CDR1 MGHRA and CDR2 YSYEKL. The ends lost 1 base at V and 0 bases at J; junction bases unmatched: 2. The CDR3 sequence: CASSQGTGYSYEQYF. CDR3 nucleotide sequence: TGCGCCAGCAGCCAAGGGACAGGGTACTCCTACGAGCAGTACTTC.

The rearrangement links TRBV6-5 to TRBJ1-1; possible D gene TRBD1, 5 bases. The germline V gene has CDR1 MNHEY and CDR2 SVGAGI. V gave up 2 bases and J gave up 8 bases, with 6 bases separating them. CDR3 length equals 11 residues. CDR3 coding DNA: TGTGCCAGCAGTTACGGGGGGGAAGCTTTCTTT. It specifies CASSYGGEAFF.

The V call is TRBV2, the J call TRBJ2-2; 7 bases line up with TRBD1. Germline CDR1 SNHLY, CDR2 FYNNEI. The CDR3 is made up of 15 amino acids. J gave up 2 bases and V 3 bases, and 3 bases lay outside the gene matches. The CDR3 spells CASSDRGLNTGELFF. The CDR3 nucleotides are TGTGCCAGCAGTGATAGGGGGCTTAACACCGGGGAGCTGTTTTTT.

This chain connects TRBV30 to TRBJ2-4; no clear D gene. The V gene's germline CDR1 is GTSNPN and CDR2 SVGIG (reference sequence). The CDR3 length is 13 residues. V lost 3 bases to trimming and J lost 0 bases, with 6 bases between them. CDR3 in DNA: TGTGCCTGGAGCATACTAGCCAAAAACATTCAGTACTTC. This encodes CAWSILAKNIQYF.

CDR3 nucleotide sequence: TGCGCCAGCAGCTTTGGAGGGTCTAATGAAAAACTGTTTTTT. The encoded protein is CASSFGGSNEKLFF. V and J are TRBV5-1 and TRBJ1-4; the D is unclear. Trimming left V 2 bases short and J 3 bases short, with 8 bases between. Germline lookup yields CDR1 SGHRS and CDR2 YFSETQ. This CDR3 is 14 amino acids long.

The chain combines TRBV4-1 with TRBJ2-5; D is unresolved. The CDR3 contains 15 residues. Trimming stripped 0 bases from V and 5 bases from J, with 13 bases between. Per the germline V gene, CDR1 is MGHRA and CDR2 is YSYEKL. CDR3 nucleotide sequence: TGCGCCAGCAGCCAAGATGAAGGAAAGAGGGAGACCCAGTACTTC. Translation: CASSQDEGKRETQYF.

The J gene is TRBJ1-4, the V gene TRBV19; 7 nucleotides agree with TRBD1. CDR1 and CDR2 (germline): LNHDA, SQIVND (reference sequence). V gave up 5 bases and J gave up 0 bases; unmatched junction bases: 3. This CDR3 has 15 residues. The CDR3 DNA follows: TGTGCCAGTAGTGAGACAGGGCCAACTAATGAAAAACTGTTTTTT. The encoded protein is CASSETGPTNEKLFF. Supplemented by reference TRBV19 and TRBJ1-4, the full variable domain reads DGGITQSPKYLFRKEGQNVTLSCEQNLNHDAMYWYRQDPGQGLRLIYYSQIVNDFQKGDIAEGYSVSREKKESFPLTVTSAQKNPTAFYLCASSETGPTNEKLFFGSGTQLSVL.

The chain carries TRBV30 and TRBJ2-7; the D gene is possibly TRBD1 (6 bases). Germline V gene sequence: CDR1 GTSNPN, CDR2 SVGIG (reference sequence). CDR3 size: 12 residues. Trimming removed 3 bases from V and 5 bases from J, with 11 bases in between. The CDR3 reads CAWSTNRDEQYF. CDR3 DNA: TGTGCCTGGAGCACGAACAGGGACGAGCAGTACTTC.

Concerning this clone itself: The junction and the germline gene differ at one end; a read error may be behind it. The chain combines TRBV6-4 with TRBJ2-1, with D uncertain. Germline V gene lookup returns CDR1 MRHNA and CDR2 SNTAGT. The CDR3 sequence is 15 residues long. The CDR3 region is CASSARSSSDNEQFF. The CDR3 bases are TGTGCCAGCAGTGCGAGGTCAAGCTCCGACAATGAGCAGTTCTTC.

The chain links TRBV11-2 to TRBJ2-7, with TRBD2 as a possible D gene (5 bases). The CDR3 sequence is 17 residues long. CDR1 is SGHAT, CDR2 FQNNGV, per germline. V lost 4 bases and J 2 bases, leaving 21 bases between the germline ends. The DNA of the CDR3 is TGTGCCAGCAGCTCAGAATCCCCGGGAAGGGCCGCCTACGAGCAGTACTTC. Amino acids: CASSSESPGRAAYEQYF.

The CDR3 DNA follows: TGCAGCGTTCCCGGGGGAAACTCCTACGAGCAGTACTTC. Its translation is CSVPGGNSYEQYF. The J gene is TRBJ2-7, the V gene TRBV29-1; tentative D call: TRBD2 (6 bases). The CDR3 consists of 13 residues. Trimming stripped 5 bases from V and 0 bases from J, with 11 bases between. Per germline, CDR1 SQVTM and CDR2 ANQGSEA.

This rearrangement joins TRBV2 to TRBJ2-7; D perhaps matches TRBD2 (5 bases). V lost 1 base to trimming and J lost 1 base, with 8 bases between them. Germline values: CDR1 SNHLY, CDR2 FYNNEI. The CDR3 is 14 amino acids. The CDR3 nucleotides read TGTGCCAGCAGTGAAGTTCCGGGGTCCTACGAGCAGTACTTC. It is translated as CASSEVPGSYEQYF.